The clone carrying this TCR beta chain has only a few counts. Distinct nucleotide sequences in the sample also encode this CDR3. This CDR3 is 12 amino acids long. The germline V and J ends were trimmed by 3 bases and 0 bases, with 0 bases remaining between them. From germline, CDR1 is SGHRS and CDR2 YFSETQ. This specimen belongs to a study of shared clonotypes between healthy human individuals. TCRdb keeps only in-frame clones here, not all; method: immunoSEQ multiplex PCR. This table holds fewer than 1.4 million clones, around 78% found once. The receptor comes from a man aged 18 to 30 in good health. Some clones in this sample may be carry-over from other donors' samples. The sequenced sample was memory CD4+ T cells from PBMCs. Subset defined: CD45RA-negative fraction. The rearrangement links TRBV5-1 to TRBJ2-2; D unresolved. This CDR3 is CASSSNTGELFF. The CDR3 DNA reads TGCGCCAGCAGCTCGAACACCGGGGAGCTGTTTTTT. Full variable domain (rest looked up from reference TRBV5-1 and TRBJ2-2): KAGVTQTPRYLIKTRGQQVTLSCSPISGHRSVSWYQQTPGQGLQFLFEYFSETQRNKGNFPGRFSGRQFSNSRSEMNVSTLELGDSALYLCASSSNTGELFFGEGSRLTVL.